The 28 T cell receptor beta chains in this list originate from one sample, sequenced in a study of T cell responses to AZD1222 COVID-19 vaccine. Sequencing was performed with immunoSEQ multiplex PCR; in TCRdb, only in-frame clones are kept and a portion is missing. The repertoire holds about 110,000 clones, with approximately 86% as singletons. Sequences were derived from peripheral blood, sampled on day 0 of AZD1222 vaccination. The receptors were sampled from an adult in good health.

The chain uses TRBV3-1 (or the pseudogene TRBV3-2) and TRBJ1-1; no firm D call. V lost 6 bases and J lost 2, with 4 bases in between. The CDR3 consists of 11 residues. Germline lookup yields CDR1 LGHDT and CDR2 YNNKEL (reference sequence). The CDR3 reads CASSRNTEAFF. The CDR3 nucleotides read TGTGCCAGCAGTCGTAACACTGAAGCTTTCTTT.

The chain employs TRBV19 and TRBJ1-3; 9 bases align to TRBD1. This CDR3 is built from 18 residues. CDR1 is LNHDA and CDR2 is SQIVND in the germline V gene (reference sequence). V was pared by 4 bases and J by 4 bases, with 14 bases of the junction left unmatched. The CDR3 is CASSKRGSGTGPGNTIYF. CDR3 DNA sequence: TGTGCCAGTAGTAAAAGGGGAAGCGGGACAGGGCCCGGAAACACCATATATTTT. The whole variable domain, remainder taken from reference TRBV19 and TRBJ1-3, is DGGITQSPKYLFRKEGQNVTLSCEQNLNHDAMYWYRQDPGQGLRLIYYSQIVNDFQKGDIAEGYSVSREKKESFPLTVTSAQKNPTAFYLCASSKRGSGTGPGNTIYFGEGSWLTVV.

The V gene is TRBV6-5, the J gene TRBJ2-7; D is possibly TRBD2 (5 bases). CDR1 and CDR2 (germline): MNHEY, SVGAGI. The CDR3 is 11 residues long. V was cut by 11 bases and J by 3 bases, with 11 bases left in between. The CDR3 protein is CASQRSYEQYF. The CDR3 DNA reads TGTGCCTCCCAGCGGAGCTACGAGCAGTACTTC.

V is TRBV6-2 or TRBV6-3 and J is TRBJ1-1; D possibly corresponds to TRBD1 (6 bases). The V and J ends lost 2 bases and 6 bases respectively, with 7 bases between them. The germline gives CDR1 MNHEY, CDR2 SVGEGT. The CDR3 is made up of 12 amino acids. The DNA for the CDR3 is TGTGCCAGCAGTTACAAGGGGGCTGAAGCTTTCTTT. Translating it yields CASSYKGAEAFF.

The V gene is TRBV2, the J gene TRBJ2-2, with 10 bases aligning to TRBD2. Germline loops: CDR1 SNHLY, CDR2 FYNNEI. The CDR3 has 15 amino acids. The V and J ends lost 7 bases and 0 bases, in that order; junction bases with no gene match: 2. As DNA, the CDR3 is TGTGCCAGCAATAGCGGGGGGACGAACACCGGGGAGCTGTTTTTT. Translated, it gives CASNSGGTNTGELFF.

The V and J genes are TRBV19 and TRBJ1-4; D remains unclear. V gave up 4 bases and J gave up 8 bases, with 11 bases separating them. This CDR3 contains 13 residues. CDR1 and CDR2 from the germline V gene are LNHDA and SQIVND (reference sequence). CDR3 in amino acids: CASSSQLDEKLFF. For the CDR3, the DNA is TGTGCCAGTAGTAGTCAGTTGGACGAAAAACTGTTTTTT.

V usage is TRBV3-1 (or the pseudogene TRBV3-2) and J usage is TRBJ1-1; TRBD1 agrees at 9 bases. Looked up from germline, CDR1 is LGHDT and CDR2 is YNNKEL (reference sequence). V lost 6 bases, J lost 7 bases, and 9 bases stayed unmatched. This CDR3 has 14 residues. The DNA of the CDR3 is TGTGCCAGCAGTCCTACAGGGGGCATCGGTGAAGCTTTCTTT. Translating it yields CASSPTGGIGEAFF.

The chain joins TRBV18 to TRBJ1-5; 8 nucleotides agree with TRBD1. Germline CDR1 reads KGHSH; CDR2 reads LQKENI. Losses at the gene ends were 3 bases for V and 1 base for J; bases not matched to a gene: 14. CDR3 length equals 19 residues. This CDR3 reads CASSPYALLTGESNQPQHF. Here the CDR3 DNA reads TGTGCCAGCTCACCCTACGCCCTGTTGACAGGGGAAAGCAATCAGCCCCAGCATTTT.

The CDR3 nucleotides read TGTGCCAGCTCACCACCGGGGACAGGGGGCGCCTACGAGCAGTACTTC. Its protein product is CASSPPGTGGAYEQYF. The chain employs TRBV18 and TRBJ2-7; 12 bases line up with TRBD1. Germline loops: CDR1 KGHSH, CDR2 LQKENI. The CDR3 covers 16 residues. After removal of 0 bases from V and 2 bases from J, the junction contained 2 bases not matched to a gene. Full variable domain (missing parts from reference TRBV18 and TRBJ2-7): NAGVMQNPRHLVRRRGQEARLRCSPMKGHSHVYWYRQLPEEGLKFMVYLQKENIIDESGMPKERFSAEFPKEGPSILRIQQVVRGDSAAYFCASSPPGTGGAYEQYFGPGTRLTVT.

The chain recombines TRBV3-1 (or the pseudogene TRBV3-2) with TRBJ2-7; D perhaps matches TRBD2 (5 bases). The CDR3 totals 15 residues. V was clipped by 1 base and J by 7 bases, with 17 bases between them. CDR1 is LGHDT, CDR2 YNNKEL, per germline (reference sequence). The CDR3 coding sequence is TGTGCCAGCAGCCAAGGGTCAGGCCTTGGCGGGGAGCAGTACTTC. Protein product: CASSQGSGLGGEQYF.

This chain joins TRBV28 and TRBJ1-2; D may be TRBD1 (5 bases). CDR3 length: 13 residues. V lost 5 bases and J 8 bases, leaving 15 bases between the germline ends. Germline V lookup: CDR1 MDHEN, CDR2 SYDVKM. In DNA, the CDR3 is TGTGCCAGCAGTGCGGGGGGTTCTGGGGGCTACACCTTC. It yields the protein CASSAGGSGGYTF.

V is TRBV6-5 and J is TRBJ2-5; TRBD1 agrees at 7 bases. The CDR3 is 12 amino acids. Per germline, CDR1 MNHEY and CDR2 SVGAGI. Unmatched junction bases numbered 4, after V lost 11 bases and J lost 1 base. In nucleotides, the CDR3 is TGTGCCGTAGGGGGCCGCCAAGAGACCCAGTACTTC. This codes for CAVGGRQETQYF.

This clone appeared a single time. This chain links TRBV29-1 with TRBJ1-3; maybe TRBD1 (5 bases). This CDR3 contains 12 residues. V was cut by 4 bases and J by 2 bases, with 6 bases left in between. Germline V gene data show CDR1 as SQVTM and CDR2 as ANQGSEA. The CDR3 region is CSVAGTGNTIYF. The DNA for the CDR3 is TGCAGCGTTGCAGGGACTGGAAACACCATATATTTT.

This chain joins TRBV7-9 and TRBJ1-3; D is unresolved. From germline, CDR1 is SEHNR and CDR2 FQNEAQ (reference sequence). The CDR3 has 14 amino acids. V was clipped by 8 bases and J by 0 bases, with 11 bases between them. The CDR3 protein is CASDPRSSGNTIYF. CDR3 DNA: TGTGCCAGCGATCCCAGAAGCTCTGGAAACACCATATATTTT.

The table lists this clone with a count of one. The CDR3: CAWSRAYTTYNEQFF. CDR3 DNA sequence: TGTGCCTGGAGCCGGGCGTACACCACCTACAATGAGCAGTTCTTC. This rearrangement joins TRBV30 to TRBJ2-1; D is uncertain. V lost 3 bases, J lost 2 bases, and 14 bases lay in between. CDR3 length: 15 amino acids. Germline V CDR1 and CDR2: GTSNPN, SVGIG (reference sequence).

V gene TRBV5-1 combines with J gene TRBJ2-2, with 12 bases that match TRBD1. CDR1 and CDR2 from the germline V gene are SGHRS and YFSETQ. Trimming removed 3 bases from V and 1 base from J; junction bases left unmatched: 4. There are 17 residues in the CDR3. CDR3 DNA: TGCGCCAGCAGCTGGGGACAGGGGGCCGGGAACACCGGGGAGCTGTTTTTT. It translates to CASSWGQGAGNTGELFF.

This rearrangement joins TRBV5-4 to TRBJ2-5, with 8 bases fitting TRBD2. Germline CDR1 is SGHNT and CDR2 is YYREEE (reference sequence). CDR3 size: 16 residues. V lost 4 bases and J lost 0; bases outside the gene matches: 8. CDR3 amino acids: CASSPQVAGNQETQYF. The CDR3 bases are TGTGCCAGCAGCCCTCAGGTAGCGGGAAACCAAGAGACCCAGTACTTC.

The rearrangement joins TRBV20-1 to TRBJ2-7; 13 nucleotides agree with TRBD2. V lost 3 bases to trimming and J lost 7 bases; unmatched junction nucleotides: 6. Germline V gives CDR1 DFQATT, CDR2 SNEGSKA (reference sequence). This CDR3 comprises 14 residues. The CDR3: CSASWGTSGAEQYF. The CDR3 DNA reads as TGCAGTGCTAGTTGGGGGACTAGCGGGGCAGAGCAGTACTTC.

This chain links TRBV3-1 (or the pseudogene TRBV3-2) with TRBJ1-1, with a tentative D call TRBD1 (6 bases). Germline V gene sequence: CDR1 LGHDT, CDR2 YNNKEL (reference sequence). The CDR3 is 16 residues long. Trimming stripped 1 base from V and 3 bases from J, with 15 bases between. The CDR3 sequence is CASSQVTGAPDTEAFF. In DNA form, the CDR3 reads TGTGCCAGCAGCCAAGTGACGGGGGCGCCGGACACTGAAGCTTTCTTT.

The rearrangement joins TRBV11-2 to TRBJ1-6; D not certain. Germline lookup yields CDR1 SGHAT and CDR2 FQNNGV. V lost 2 bases and J lost 10, with 9 bases in between. The CDR3 contains 13 residues. CDR3 DNA: TGTGCCAGCAGCTTAAGTACCTGGTCACCCCTCCACTTT. Its translation is CASSLSTWSPLHF.

The rearrangement joins TRBV6-6 to TRBJ1-5; no firm D call. CDR3 length equals 16 residues. V lost 0 bases to trimming and J lost 1 base, with 10 bases between them. Germline V gene data show CDR1 as MNHNY and CDR2 as SVGAGI (reference sequence). The CDR3 reads CASSYSTSGSNQPQHF. The CDR3 DNA reads as TGTGCCAGCAGTTACTCGACGTCGGGGAGCAATCAGCCCCAGCATTTT.

This chain links TRBV6-5 with TRBJ1-2; D is perhaps TRBD1 (5 bases). Deletions cut 0 bases from V and 7 bases from J, with 9 bases between. The V gene's germline CDR1 is MNHEY and CDR2 SVGAGI. There are 13 residues in the CDR3. In DNA form, the CDR3 reads TGTGCCAGCAGTTACTCGGGGGATCCTGGCTACACCTTC. Translated, it gives CASSYSGDPGYTF.

The rearrangement joins TRBV2 to TRBJ1-4, with 9 bases matching TRBD1. This CDR3 spans 15 amino acids. After removal of 6 bases from V and 3 bases from J, the junction contained 5 bases not matched to a gene. In germline, CDR1 is SNHLY, CDR2 FYNNEI. The CDR3 nucleotides read TGTGCCAGCAGGCCTAGGACAGGGGCTAATGAAAAACTGTTTTTT. Protein: CASRPRTGANEKLFF.

The CDR3 loop is CAISAGELYNQPQHF. The CDR3, as DNA: TGTGCCATCAGTGCGGGGGAATTGTACAATCAGCCCCAGCATTTT. This chain connects TRBV10-3 to TRBJ1-5, with D perhaps matching TRBD1 (5 bases). This CDR3 has 15 amino acids. Trimming took off 4 bases at V and 3 bases at J, with 13 bases between the two ends. Germline assignment: CDR1 ENHRY and CDR2 SYGVKD.

The chain combines TRBV14 with TRBJ1-5; the D is unclear. The length of the CDR3 is 13 residues. Germline CDR1 is SGHDN and CDR2 is FVKESK. V lost 4 bases, J lost 3 bases, and 7 bases lay in between. CDR3 protein: CASSLGTNQPQHF. The CDR3 region has the DNA TGTGCCAGCAGCCTAGGAACCAATCAGCCCCAGCATTTT.

The V gene is TRBV4-2, the J gene TRBJ1-1; TRBD1 matches 7 bases. The V segment lost 1 base and the J segment 1 base; nucleotides outside the gene matches: 0. This CDR3 spans 14 amino acids. Looked up from germline, CDR1 is LGHNA and CDR2 is YNFKEQ. DNA of the CDR3: TGTGCCAGCAGCCAAGGGGACAGGAACACTGAAGCTTTCTTT. This translates into CASSQGDRNTEAFF.

A note on this clone: Other DNA sequences in the sample encode the same CDR3. The CDR3 region is CASSLQGGQPQHF. CDR3 sequence (DNA): TGTGCCAGCAGCTTACAGGGAGGGCAGCCCCAGCATTTT. The rearrangement links TRBV7-2 to TRBJ1-5; D perhaps matches TRBD1 (5 bases). The CDR3 has 13 residues. Trimming took off 2 bases at V and 7 bases at J, with 9 bases between the two ends. The germline CDR1 and CDR2 sequences are SGHTA and FQGNSA.

The chain is built from TRBV5-1 and TRBJ2-5, with 7 bases fitting TRBD2. The germline CDR1 and CDR2 sequences are SGHRS and YFSETQ. The trim removed 2 bases at V and 4 bases at J, leaving 5 bases unmatched. The CDR3 contains 14 residues. CDR3 coding DNA: TGCGCCAGCAGCTTATGGGAGGGAGGAGAGACCCAGTACTTC. Translated: CASSLWEGGETQYF.